Below are 20 T cell receptor beta chains sequenced from a single sample in a study of OX40 agonist ivuxolimab in advanced cancers. Clones were sequenced by immunoSEQ multiplex PCR, and TCRdb holds only the in-frame ones, with some missing. The sample has some 40,000 clones; around 73% are singletons. The sequences come from CD4+ or CD8+ T cells sorted from blood, collected in a trial of the OX40 agonist ivuxolimab. Receptors were obtained from an adult with an advanced solid tumor such as melanoma, head and neck, liver or kidney cancer.

The V and J genes are TRBV15 and TRBJ2-3; D might be TRBD2 (6 bases). The CDR3 has 14 residues. V was trimmed by 4 bases and J by 5 bases, leaving 13 bases between them. From germline, CDR1 is LNHNV and CDR2 YYDKDF (reference sequence). Here the CDR3 reads CATSMEGSIDTQYF. The CDR3 region has the DNA TGTGCCACCAGCATGGAGGGCTCAATAGATACGCAGTATTTT.

The chain combines TRBV7-2 with TRBJ2-6, with TRBD1 matching over 8 bases. V lost 1 base, J lost 3 bases, and 8 bases stayed unmatched. Germline V CDR1 and CDR2: SGHTA, FQGNSA. The CDR3 covers 18 residues. CDR3 sequence (DNA): TGTGCCAGCAGCTTAGTTCCAGGGGGCGCGGGTGGGGCCAACGTCCTGACTTTC. Its protein product is CASSLVPGGAGGANVLTF.

The chain combines TRBV4-1 with TRBJ2-7; D remains unclear. CDR3 length: 13 amino acids. CDR1 is MGHRA and CDR2 is YSYEKL in the germline V gene. The V end lost 2 bases, the J end lost 2 bases, and 7 bases lay between the germline ends. The CDR3 loop reads CASSQTLAYEQYF. The CDR3 nucleotides read TGCGCCAGCAGCCAAACCTTGGCCTACGAGCAGTACTTC.

This rearrangement joins TRBV28 to TRBJ1-1, with D hard to call. CDR3 length equals 14 residues. V was cut by 6 bases and J by 6 bases, with 17 bases left in between. CDR1 and CDR2 from the germline V gene are MDHEN and SYDVKM. CDR3 residues: CASRSLVGMAEAFF. The CDR3 DNA reads TGTGCCAGCAGGTCACTGGTAGGGATGGCTGAAGCTTTCTTT. Together with reference TRBV28 and TRBJ1-1, the CDR3 gives the full variable domain: DVKVTQSSRYLVKRTGEKVFLECVQDMDHENMFWYRQDPGLGLRLIYFSYDVKMKEKGDIPEGYSVSREKKERFSLILESASTNQTSMYLCASRSLVGMAEAFFGQGTRLTVV.

V gene TRBV7-6 combines with J gene TRBJ2-1, with D possibly being TRBD2 (7 bases). This CDR3 region has 14 residues. Germline CDR1 SGHVS, CDR2 FNYEAQ. Trimming took off 4 bases at V and 6 bases at J, with 13 bases between the two ends. The CDR3 coding sequence is TGTGCCAGCAGCTCGGGGGGCCGGGGCAATGAGCAGTTCTTC. It codes for CASSSGGRGNEQFF.

A single count supports this clone. The V gene is TRBV25-1, the J gene TRBJ1-1, with D maybe TRBD1 (6 bases). CDR1 is MGHDK, CDR2 SYGVNS, per germline. The V end lost 7 bases, the J end lost 5 bases, and 17 bases lay between the germline ends. This CDR3 contains 14 residues. CDR3 nucleotide sequence: TGTGCCAGCACGGCGGGGGGCAGGAGAACTGAAGCTTTCTTT. Its protein is CASTAGGRRTEAFF.

CDR3: CASWTGGSTNTEAFF. The CDR3 DNA is TGTGCCAGTTGGACAGGGGGTTCGACAAACACTGAAGCTTTCTTT. The chain uses TRBV19 and TRBJ1-1, with 10 bases matching TRBD1. This CDR3 is 15 amino acids long. With V trimmed by 8 bases and J by 2 bases, 8 bases remained unmatched. CDR1 is LNHDA, CDR2 SQIVND, per germline (reference sequence).

The chain couples TRBV7-8 to TRBJ1-1, with D maybe TRBD1 (6 bases). Looked up from germline, CDR1 is SGHVS and CDR2 is FQNEAQ. V gave up 7 bases and J gave up 3 bases, with 21 bases separating them. The CDR3 spans 16 residues. As DNA, the CDR3 is TGTGCCAGCATCCCGGGGGGGGGCCACGGTGACACTGAAGCTTTCTTT. Translation: CASIPGGGHGDTEAFF. Together with reference TRBV7-8 and TRBJ1-1, the CDR3 gives the full variable domain: GAGVSQSPRYKVAKRGQDVALRCDPISGHVSLFWYQQALGQGPEFLTYFQNEAQLDKSGLPSDRFFAERPEGSVSTLKIQRTQQEDSAVYLCASIPGGGHGDTEAFFGQGTRLTVV.

The rearrangement links TRBV28 to TRBJ2-7, with D maybe TRBD1 (5 bases). CDR1 is MDHEN, CDR2 SYDVKM, per germline. There are 14 residues in the CDR3. V was clipped by 5 bases and J by 1 base, with 12 bases between them. The chain's CDR3 is CASSRLGQSYEQYF. The CDR3 region has the DNA TGTGCCAGCAGTCGACTCGGACAATCCTACGAGCAGTACTTC.

In this sample, this clone turned up once. The CDR3 loop reads CASSFGREGPGTDTQYF. The CDR3 DNA follows: TGTGCCAGCAGTTTTGGGAGGGAGGGCCCGGGCACAGATACGCAGTATTTT. J is TRBJ2-3 and V is TRBV27, with 7 bases lining up with TRBD2. V was clipped by 3 bases and J by 1 base; unmatched bases: 10. The CDR3 covers 17 residues. Germline assignment: CDR1 MNHEY and CDR2 SMNVEV (reference sequence).

The rearrangement links TRBV29-1 to TRBJ2-7; a weak D match, TRBD2 (6 bases). CDR3 size: 14 residues. Trimming took 3 bases from V and 2 from J, leaving 14 bases between them. CDR1 and CDR2 from the germline V gene are SQVTM and ANQGSEA. The DNA for the CDR3 is TGCAGCGTTGAGGAGGGGCCGAGGCCCTACGAGCAGTACTTC. It translates to CSVEEGPRPYEQYF.

This CDR3 reads CASSRPGSSIADTQYF. CDR3 in DNA: TGCGCCAGCAGCCGTCCCGGGTCATCCATCGCAGATACGCAGTATTTT. The chain links TRBV4-1 to TRBJ2-3; D not resolved. The CDR3 consists of 16 residues. The V end was cut by 4 bases, the J end by 4 bases, with 18 bases between. Germline CDR1 is MGHRA and CDR2 is YSYEKL.

This clone appeared a few times. The gene calls are TRBV5-4 and TRBJ2-1; the match to TRBD2 covers 11 bases. The CDR3 is 15 residues long. Germline loops: CDR1 SGHNT, CDR2 YYREEE (reference sequence). After removal of 0 bases from V and 10 bases from J, the junction contained 6 bases not matched to a gene. CDR3 residues: CASSLGVAGGEEQFF. The CDR3 DNA follows: TGTGCCAGCAGCTTGGGGGTAGCGGGAGGGGAAGAGCAGTTCTTC.

The chain employs TRBV6-1 and TRBJ2-1; a weak D match, TRBD2 (5 bases). This CDR3 has 13 amino acids. Germline lookup yields CDR1 MNHNS and CDR2 SASEGT. Trimming left V 6 bases short and J 7 bases short, with 13 bases between. The CDR3 spells CASRAASSNEQFF. CDR3 DNA: TGTGCCAGCAGGGCTGCTAGCTCGAATGAGCAGTTCTTC.

The chain employs TRBV27 and TRBJ2-2; D not certain. The germline V gene encodes CDR1 MNHEY and CDR2 SMNVEV (reference sequence). V lost 5 bases and J 5 bases, leaving 15 bases between the germline ends. This CDR3 is built from 15 residues. The CDR3 loop is CASSPLQALTGELFF. The CDR3 DNA reads as TGTGCCAGCAGTCCCCTCCAGGCCTTGACCGGGGAGCTGTTTTTT.

V usage is TRBV10-3 and J usage is TRBJ2-7, with 9 positions matching TRBD1. The CDR3 covers 13 residues. Germline V gives CDR1 ENHRY, CDR2 SYGVKD. J was trimmed by 3 bases and V by 10 bases; bases with no gene match: 7. CDR3 sequence (DNA): TGTGCCACCGGGACAGGGTTAAGCTACGAGCAGTACTTC. Translation: CATGTGLSYEQYF.

The table lists this clone with a few counts. The CDR3 DNA reads as TGTGCCAGCAGCTTAGCGGGACAGGGAAACACCATATATTTT. Its protein is CASSLAGQGNTIYF. The chain uses TRBV7-8 and TRBJ1-3; 7 bases are shared with TRBD1. Germline trimming cut 0 bases from V and 4 bases from J; bases unmatched to any gene: 0. Germline V lookup: CDR1 SGHVS, CDR2 FQNEAQ. CDR3 length: 14 residues.

The chain carries TRBV15 and TRBJ2-6; D ambiguous. The germline gives CDR1 LNHNV, CDR2 YYDKDF (reference sequence). Trimming removed 3 bases at V and 1 base at J, with 7 bases between. The length of the CDR3 is 15 residues. The CDR3, as DNA: TGTGCCACCAGCAGGATTATTTCTGGGGCCAACGTCCTGACTTTC. Protein sequence: CATSRIISGANVLTF.

This chain uses TRBV30 with TRBJ2-3, with D maybe TRBD1 (6 bases). V was clipped by 5 bases and J by 4 bases, with 13 bases between them. The germline gives CDR1 GTSNPN, CDR2 SVGIG (reference sequence). The CDR3 runs 13 residues. CDR3 protein: CAWATAGADTQYF. The CDR3 region has the DNA TGTGCCTGGGCTACGGCAGGGGCAGATACGCAGTATTTT.

The CDR3 here is CAGTGTGGRYGYTF. The CDR3 DNA reads TGTGCCGGCACCGGGACAGGGGGACGCTATGGCTACACCTTC. V is TRBV6-6 and J is TRBJ1-2; TRBD1 aligns across 11 bases. The CDR3 loop spans 14 amino acids. Germline CDR1 is MNHNY and CDR2 is SVGAGI (reference sequence). V lost 11 bases to trimming and J lost 4 bases; unmatched junction nucleotides: 9.